What follows describes a single T cell receptor beta chain. The clone's antigen remains unknown. There are no base qualities to consult, and no much larger clone falls within one base. The V end gives up 6 bases and the J end 4 bases, leaving 8 bases in the junction not matched to a gene. CDR1 and CDR2, per the germline V gene, are SQVTM and ANQGSEA. The CDR3 goes from the cysteine to the phenylalanine over 13 residues. Just CDR3 DNA is preserved here, 39 bases in frame from base 1. The healthy control group was made up of fewer than 40 blood donors, and the Finnish Red Cross blood service supplied their buffy coats. All TCR-sequenced material derived from peripheral blood: patient blood samples and healthy donor buffy coats. Peripheral blood mononuclear cells were isolated by Ficoll-Hypaque gradient centrifugation. CD4+ cells were purified magnetically from the buffy coats of healthy controls. Genomic DNA was extracted with the Gentra Puregene Cell and Tissue kit and quantified on a Qubit 2.0 fluorometer.

These data belong to a study of STAT5B mutations in CD4+ large granular lymphocyte leukemia (dated by TCRdb to 2022 to 2024). General notes on the study: Among the healthy controls, the CDR3 'QG' motif was associated with a particular HLA allele. The study compared the TCRbeta repertoires of patients with CD4+ T-cell large granular lymphocyte leukemia against those of healthy blood donors. Flow cytometry performed on FACSCanto II or FACSVerse showed that the purified fractions had more than 95% purity among lymphocytes.

TCRbeta rearrangements were sequenced from genomic DNA using the immunoSEQ assay at survey resolution. In the authors' own workflow: A lowest detectable productive clonotype frequency of 2.59 x 10-5 was observed in the TCR sequencing data. Only productive TCRbeta rearrangements, meaning sequences that were complete and in-frame, were kept for the analyses. Clonality for each sample was calculated as Simpson clonality in the immunoSEQ Analyzer version 3.0. Based on frequency, clones were grouped as very rare, small, medium, large (1-20%) or hyperexpanded (>20%). Generation probabilities were estimated with OLGA 1.2.3, V-gene circos plots were made with VDJtools, specificities were looked up in VDJdb, and CDR3 motifs were identified with GLIPH. The source is immuneACCESS, and TCRdb retained only in-frame sequences with V and J called. Part of the clones is not carried over; for the studies checked, unresolved V genes explain less than half of this, and the remainder is unexplained. That table is the source of V, J and clone size, and D and trimming were worked out from the DNA. In all, the sample holds more than 40,000 clones, and approximately 84% of those were seen once. The top ten constitute more than 0.3% of the sample.

The paper's findings and limits, for the study overall: Data were not HLA-matched; higher clonality in CD4+ versus CD8+ T-LGLL could reflect the relatively small sample size. TRBV06-family usage was enriched among the top patient clones (8/27) compared with healthy controls (2/35). Each patient's main leukemic clonotypes were private, but around 25% of these clonotypes showed up at low frequency in the non-leukemic repertoires of other patients. CD4-sorted patient repertoires appeared more clonal than healthy CD4+ repertoires, and this difference persisted after removing the putative leukemic clones.

The rearrangement combines TRBV29-1 with TRBJ1-1; 7 central nucleotides agree with TRBD1. Material for sequencing was CD4+ T cells from blood buffy coats. The TCR was taken from a human donor in good health. The DNA sequence reads TGCAGCGTAATGACAGGGTGGAGCACTGAAGCTTTCTTT. It translates as CSVMTGWSTEAFF.